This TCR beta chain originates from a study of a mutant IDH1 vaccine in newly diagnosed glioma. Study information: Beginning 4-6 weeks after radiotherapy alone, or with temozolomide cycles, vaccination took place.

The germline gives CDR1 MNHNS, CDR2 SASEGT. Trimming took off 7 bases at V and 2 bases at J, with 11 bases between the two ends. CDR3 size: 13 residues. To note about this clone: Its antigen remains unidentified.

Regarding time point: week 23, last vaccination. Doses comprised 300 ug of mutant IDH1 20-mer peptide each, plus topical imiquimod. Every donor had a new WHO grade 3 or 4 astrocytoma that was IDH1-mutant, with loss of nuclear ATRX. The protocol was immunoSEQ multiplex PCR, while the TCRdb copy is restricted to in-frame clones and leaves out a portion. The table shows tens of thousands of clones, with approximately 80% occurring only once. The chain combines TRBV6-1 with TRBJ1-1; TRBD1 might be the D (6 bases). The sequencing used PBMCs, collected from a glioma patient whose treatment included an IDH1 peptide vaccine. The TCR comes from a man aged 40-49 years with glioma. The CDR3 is CASKQGYNTEAFF. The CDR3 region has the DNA TGTGCCAGCAAACAGGGATATAACACTGAAGCTTTCTTT.